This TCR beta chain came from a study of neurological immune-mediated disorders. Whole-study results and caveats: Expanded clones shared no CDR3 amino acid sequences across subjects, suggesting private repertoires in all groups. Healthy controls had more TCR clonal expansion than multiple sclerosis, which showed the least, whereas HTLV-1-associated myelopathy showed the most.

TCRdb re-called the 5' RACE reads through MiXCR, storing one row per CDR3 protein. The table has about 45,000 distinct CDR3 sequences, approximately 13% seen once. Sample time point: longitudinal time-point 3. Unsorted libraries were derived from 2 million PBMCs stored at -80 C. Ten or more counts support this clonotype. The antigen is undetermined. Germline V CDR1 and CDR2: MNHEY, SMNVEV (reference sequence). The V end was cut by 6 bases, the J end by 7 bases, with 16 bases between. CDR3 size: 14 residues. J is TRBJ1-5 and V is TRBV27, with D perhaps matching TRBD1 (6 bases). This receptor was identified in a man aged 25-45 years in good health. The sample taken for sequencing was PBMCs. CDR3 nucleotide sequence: TGTGCCAGCAGCCTAAGGACAGATGGGCAGCCCCAGCATTTT. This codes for CASSLRTDGQPQHF.